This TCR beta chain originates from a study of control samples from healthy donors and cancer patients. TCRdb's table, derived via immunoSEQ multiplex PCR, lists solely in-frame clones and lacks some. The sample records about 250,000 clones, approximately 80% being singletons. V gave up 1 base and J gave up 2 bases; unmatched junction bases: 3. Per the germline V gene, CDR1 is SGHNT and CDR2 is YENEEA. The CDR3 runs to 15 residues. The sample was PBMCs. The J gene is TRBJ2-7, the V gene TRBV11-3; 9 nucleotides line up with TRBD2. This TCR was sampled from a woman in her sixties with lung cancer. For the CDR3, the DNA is TGTGCCAGCAGCTTAGCCGCGGGAGGGCCCTACGAGCAGTACTTC. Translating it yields CASSLAAGGPYEQYF.